This TCR beta chain was documented in a study of response to subunit inactivated influenza vaccine. TCRdb reprocessed the RT-PCR reads with MiXCR, giving one entry per CDR3 protein. The sample yields 750,000 to 850,000 distinct CDR3 sequences, less than 20% seen once. Notes on this clonotype: Its cognate antigen is unknown.

With 0 bases removed from V and 5 bases from J, the gap between germline ends came to 13 bases. CDR3 length: 15 amino acids. In germline, CDR1 is DFQATT, CDR2 SNEGSKA (reference sequence). Whole-study findings and limits: The study's authors posited that every seasonal influenza vaccination enlists few new T cells.

The receptor was isolated from a man over 45 who received an inactivated influenza vaccine. The rearrangement links TRBV20-1 to TRBJ2-2, with TRBD1 as a possible D gene (5 bases). Sequences were derived from PBMCs from blood, sampled about 5 days after vaccination. CDR3 sequence: CSARDPRAGTGELFF. The CDR3, as DNA: TGCAGTGCTAGAGATCCCAGGGCCGGTACCGGGGAGCTGTTTTTT.